The present TCR beta chain was sequenced within a study of blood T cell repertoires in COVID-19. About the study: The origin of the acute and convalescent COVID-19 samples was the United States, Italy and Spain. PBMCs, B-cell-depleted T cells, or T cells were the source of the cDNA or gDNA that made up the material.

There are 15 residues in the CDR3. V lost 6 bases, J lost 2 bases, and 17 bases lay in between. CDR1 MNHEY and CDR2 SVGAGI come from the germline V gene. In the authors' workflow: Amplification of reference gene primers was used by the study to estimate nucleated cell counts. Assay: immunoSEQ multiplex PCR; the TCRdb copy retains only in-frame clones and omits some. V, J and clone size were drawn from that table, and D and trimming were deduced from the DNA. The table lists roughly 280,000 clones, around 85% of them singletons. This sequence was found in a woman in her seventies with acute or convalescent COVID-19. What was sequenced was peripheral blood. V gene TRBV6-5 combines with J gene TRBJ2-7, with D possibly TRBD2 on 7 matching bases. The CDR3 spells CASSRTGGDAYEQYF. The CDR3 DNA follows: TGTGCCAGCAGCCGGACGGGGGGCGACGCCTACGAGCAGTACTTC.